The rows below give T cell receptor beta chains drawn from one sample of a study of technical replicates of blood from several donors. Repertoires were generated with immunoSEQ multiplex PCR, while TCRdb's copy carries only in-frame clones and drops some. The sample includes tens of thousands of clones, 91% of them seen just once. Sequencing used T cells isolated from PBMCs. These TCRs come from a human donor in good health. Each CDR3 is given without its conserved first and last residue.

cdr3_length: 11; v_call: TRBV19; cdr3_aa: ASNVGVGNEQF
cdr3_length: 13; v_call: TRBV5-5; cdr3_aa: ASSYGQFNTYEQY
cdr3_length: 12; v_call: TRBV5-1; cdr3_aa: ASSFNTNTGELF
cdr3_length: 13; v_call: TRBV30; cdr3_aa: AWSVLPRVIETQY
cdr3_length: 12; v_call: TRBV7-8; cdr3_aa: ASSIGTTLREQY
cdr3_length: 13; v_call: TRBV18; cdr3_aa: ASSPQGARDTEAF
cdr3_length: 13; v_call: TRBV9; cdr3_aa: ASSRTSGNTGELF
cdr3_length: 13; v_call: TRBV2; cdr3_aa: ASDPWGRGQDEQY
cdr3_length: 15; v_call: TRBV2; cdr3_aa: ASSELDSALADTEAF
cdr3_length: 10; v_call: TRBV28; cdr3_aa: ASSQQGTEAF
cdr3_length: 11; v_call: TRBV28; cdr3_aa: ASSLTVSYEQY
cdr3_length: 15; v_call: TRBV10-1; cdr3_aa: ASSGLRGGRVYHEQY
cdr3_length: 13; v_call: TRBV5-6; cdr3_aa: ASSLGQVGANVLT
cdr3_length: 14; v_call: TRBV7-9; cdr3_aa: ASSSWGTGPSVIQY
cdr3_length: 11; v_call: TRBV6-5; cdr3_aa: ASSRTGAYGYT
cdr3_length: 12; v_call: TRBV7-9; cdr3_aa: ASSLLSGDYGYT
cdr3_length: 13; v_call: TRBV19; cdr3_aa: ASSITSGSTDTQY
cdr3_length: 14; v_call: TRBV4-2; cdr3_aa: ASSQDQGSSNQPQH
cdr3_length: 13; v_call: TRBV28; cdr3_aa: ASIWGGRGSDGYT
cdr3_length: 13; v_call: TRBV19; cdr3_aa: ASSIFSGGYNEQF
cdr3_length: 15; v_call: TRBV5-8; cdr3_aa: ASSFGLWDRGTGEQY
cdr3_length: 15; v_call: TRBV4-1; cdr3_aa: ASSPGLAGTVIYEQY
cdr3_length: 12; v_call: TRBV9; cdr3_aa: ASSVTGMNTEAF
cdr3_length: 13; v_call: TRBV27; cdr3_aa: ASSRGTGLAETQY
cdr3_length: 13; v_call: TRBV5-1; cdr3_aa: ASSLASGYTGELF
cdr3_length: 11; v_call: TRBV7-9; cdr3_aa: ASSSGIGAEAF
cdr3_length: 13; v_call: TRBV5-8; cdr3_aa: ASSRRSGGPEKLF
cdr3_length: 13; v_call: TRBV5-6; cdr3_aa: ASSSRGGADTEAF
cdr3_length: 12; v_call: TRBV6-5; cdr3_aa: ASSYDRGFDGYT
cdr3_length: 11; v_call: TRBV6-1; cdr3_aa: ASSEVRNYEQY
cdr3_length: 13; v_call: TRBV4-1; cdr3_aa: ASSQPPGGVYEQY
cdr3_length: 12; v_call: TRBV27; cdr3_aa: ASSLVSGSETQY
cdr3_length: 12; v_call: TRBV30; cdr3_aa: AWGGMGAGEKLF
cdr3_length: 12; v_call: TRBV19; cdr3_aa: ASSMSGEAGELF
cdr3_length: 12; v_call: TRBV29-1; cdr3_aa: SVQTSGQGGEQY
cdr3_length: 11; v_call: TRBV27; cdr3_aa: ATGTGGSYEQY
cdr3_length: 10; v_call: TRBV2; cdr3_aa: ASSEVGGELF
cdr3_length: 10; v_call: TRBV4-2; cdr3_aa: ASSQGGGEQF
cdr3_length: 13; v_call: TRBV18; cdr3_aa: ASSPSGYGANVLT
cdr3_length: 12; v_call: TRBV4-1; cdr3_aa: ASSLTRVPYGYT
cdr3_length: 13; v_call: TRBV4-1; cdr3_aa: ASSQTSGRGDTQY
cdr3_length: 13; v_call: TRBV19; cdr3_aa: ASSPSGGATDTQY
cdr3_length: 9; v_call: TRBV20-1; cdr3_aa: SARNSDSLH
cdr3_length: 11; v_call: TRBV10-2; cdr3_aa: ASSELLGYEQY
cdr3_length: 12; v_call: TRBV9; cdr3_aa: ASSPSPGFGELF
cdr3_length: 10; v_call: TRBV6-4; cdr3_aa: ASRPDTGELF
cdr3_length: 13; v_call: TRBV5-5; cdr3_aa: ASSLWAGGIQEEY
cdr3_length: 14; v_call: TRBV4-1; cdr3_aa: ASSPRGGGIGQPQH
cdr3_length: 12; v_call: TRBV28; cdr3_aa: ASSVGGHNEKLF
cdr3_length: 11; v_call: TRBV13; cdr3_aa: ASSLPGGLKAF
cdr3_length: 13; v_call: TRBV6-1; cdr3_aa: ATNIGASGTYEQY
cdr3_length: 14; v_call: TRBV7-9; cdr3_aa: ASSKGDRGRTYGYT
cdr3_length: 12; v_call: TRBV4-1; cdr3_aa: ASSQISGSYEQY